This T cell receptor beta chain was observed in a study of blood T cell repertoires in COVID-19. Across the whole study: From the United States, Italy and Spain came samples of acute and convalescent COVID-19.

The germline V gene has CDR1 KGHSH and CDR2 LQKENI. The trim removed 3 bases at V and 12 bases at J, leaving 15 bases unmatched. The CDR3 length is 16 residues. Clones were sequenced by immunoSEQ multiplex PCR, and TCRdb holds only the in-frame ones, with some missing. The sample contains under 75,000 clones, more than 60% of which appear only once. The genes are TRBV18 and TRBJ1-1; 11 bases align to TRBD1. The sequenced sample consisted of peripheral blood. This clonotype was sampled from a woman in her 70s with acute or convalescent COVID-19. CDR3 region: CASSPPVWTGGAWTFF. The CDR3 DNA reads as TGTGCCAGCTCACCCCCGGTTTGGACAGGGGGCGCTTGGACTTTCTTT.